The rows below give T cell receptor beta chains drawn from one sample of a study of cytomegalovirus exposure and HLA in healthy donors. TCRdb keeps only in-frame clones here, not all; method: immunoSEQ multiplex PCR. The sample has about 150,000 clones, 78% seen once. The specimen was PBMCs. The receptors were gathered from a woman in her forties or fifties in good health and CMV-seropositive. CDR3s include the opening cysteine and the closing phenylalanine or tryptophan. The order of the fields is D gene, J gene, V gene, clone size, CDR3 DNA, CDR3 protein. D genes are given only for firm matches. The size field is filled for only some rows; it gives once, few, many or a size class.

D: .; J: TRBJ2-1; V: TRBV19; size: .; DNA: TGTGCCAGTAGTACCCGACAGGATCTATTGGCCTACAATGAGCAGTTCTTC; CDR3: CASSTRQDLLAYNEQFF
D: TRBD2; J: TRBJ2-2; V: TRBV6-1; size: .; DNA: TGTGCCAGCAGTGAGGGGGAGGGGCTAGGGTCCGGGGAGCTGTTTTTT; CDR3: CASSEGEGLGSGELFF
D: .; J: TRBJ2-5; V: TRBV5-1; size: .; DNA: TGCGCCAGCAGCTTGCGAGGCTCGGAGACCCAGTACTTC; CDR3: CASSLRGSETQYF
D: .; J: TRBJ2-4; V: TRBV18; size: once; DNA: TGTGCCAGCTCACCAGAGGCCAAAAACATTCAGTACTTC; CDR3: CASSPEAKNIQYF
D: TRBD1; J: TRBJ2-7; V: TRBV9; size: .; DNA: TGTGCCAGCAGCGTAGACGGGACAGGGGTGGCCGAGCAGTACTTC; CDR3: CASSVDGTGVAEQYF
D: .; J: TRBJ1-1; V: TRBV6-5; size: few; DNA: TGTGCCAGCAGTTATGGGCCCCGATTAGAGAACACTGAAGCTTTCTTT; CDR3: CASSYGPRLENTEAFF
D: .; J: TRBJ1-5; V: TRBV21-1; size: .; DNA: TGTGCCAGCAGCAAAGGGGCCGGTTGCAGCAATCAGCCCCAGCATTTT; CDR3: CASSKGAGCSNQPQHF
D: TRBD1; J: TRBJ2-2; V: TRBV9; size: .; DNA: TGTGCCAGCAGCGTAGCACAGGGGGCCGGTACCGGGGAGCTGTTTTTT; CDR3: CASSVAQGAGTGELFF
D: TRBD1; J: TRBJ2-5; V: TRBV6-7; size: .; DNA: TGTGCCAGCAGTTATGCCACGGGACAGCCTAACCAAGAGACCCAGTACTTC; CDR3: CASSYATGQPNQETQYF
D: .; J: TRBJ1-2; V: TRBV10-3; size: .; DNA: TGTGCCACGCGACCCAGGGTTGGGTATGGCTACACCTTC; CDR3: CATRPRVGYGYTF
D: .; J: TRBJ2-7; V: TRBV18; size: .; DNA: TGTGCCAGCTCACCGGGGGGTTCCTACTACGAGCAGTACTTC; CDR3: CASSPGGSYYEQYF
D: TRBD1; J: TRBJ1-1; V: TRBV4-2; size: .; DNA: TGTGCCAGCAGCCACCAAAATCAGGGGGGAGCTTTCTTT; CDR3: CASSHQNQGGAFF
D: .; J: TRBJ1-3; V: TRBV5-6; size: .; DNA: TGTGCCAGCAGCTTGGTTGCAGGGGTTAGAAACACCATATATTTT; CDR3: CASSLVAGVRNTIYF
D: TRBD1; J: TRBJ2-1; V: TRBV5-1; size: .; DNA: TGCGCCAGCAGCTTGAGAGGACAGGAGTACAATGAGCAGTTCTTC; CDR3: CASSLRGQEYNEQFF
D: .; J: TRBJ2-7; V: TRBV27; size: .; DNA: TGTGCCAGCAGTGTATCACAGGGTTTCAGCCTTCGCGAGCAGTACTTC; CDR3: CASSVSQGFSLREQYF
D: .; J: TRBJ1-2; V: TRBV6-4; size: .; DNA: TGTGCCAGCAGTGAAGACGGAGGGGTATCGAACTATGGCTACACCTTC; CDR3: CASSEDGGVSNYGYTF
D: .; J: TRBJ1-4; V: TRBV2; size: .; DNA: TGTGCCAGCATTTTCGACAGAGTTAATGAAAAACTGTTTTTT; CDR3: CASIFDRVNEKLFF
D: TRBD1; J: TRBJ2-6; V: TRBV27; size: few; DNA: TGTGCCAGCAGGGGACAGGACTACTCTGGGGCCAACGTCCTGACTTTC; CDR3: CASRGQDYSGANVLTF
D: TRBD1; J: TRBJ1-6; V: TRBV6-1; size: .; DNA: TGTGCCAGCAGAGAGACAGGGTACAATTCACCCCTCCACTTT; CDR3: CASRETGYNSPLHF
D: .; J: TRBJ2-7; V: TRBV23-1; size: .; DNA: TGCGCCAGCAGTCAAAGGGGGACCACATTTCCCCTCTCCTACGAGCAGTACTTC; CDR3: CASSQRGTTFPLSYEQYF
D: TRBD1; J: TRBJ1-5; V: TRBV30; size: .; DNA: TGTGCCTGGAGCAGGACAGGGGAGAATCAGCCCCAGCATTTT; CDR3: CAWSRTGENQPQHF
D: TRBD1; J: TRBJ2-7; V: TRBV18; size: .; DNA: TGTGCCAGCTCACCCCGCAGGGGGCCTACCTACGAGCAGTACTTC; CDR3: CASSPRRGPTYEQYF
D: .; J: TRBJ1-1; V: TRBV25-1; size: .; DNA: TGTGCCAGCAGTCCCCTTAAAGGCGCAGGGAAGAACACTGAAGCTTTCTTT; CDR3: CASSPLKGAGKNTEAFF
D: TRBD2; J: TRBJ2-7; V: TRBV5-1; size: .; DNA: TGCGCCAGCAGCCCCGGGGGGGTATCCTACGAGCAGTACTTC; CDR3: CASSPGGVSYEQYF
D: .; J: TRBJ1-5; V: TRBV6-5; size: .; DNA: TGTGCCAGCAGTTACTCAGGGGATCAGCCCCAGCATTTT; CDR3: CASSYSGDQPQHF